This T cell receptor (beta chain) stems from a study of blood T cell repertoires in COVID-19. Across the whole study: The United States, Italy and Spain supplied acute and convalescent COVID-19 samples. The analysed material was cDNA or gDNA that came from T cells, B-cell-depleted T cells, or PBMCs.

In the original processing: Estimation of nucleated cell counts was performed using reference gene primer amplification. Data came from immunoSEQ multiplex PCR; TCRdb stores just in-frame clones and leaves some out. V, J and clone size reflect that table, while D and trimming were determined from the DNA. The sample shows 100,000 to 120,000 clones, 80% to 90% of them seen only once. CDR1 is SGHTA, CDR2 FQGNSA, per germline. The length of the CDR3 is 15 residues. Trimming took 7 bases from V and 7 from J; bases not matched to a gene: 14. The source material was peripheral blood. The clonotype comes from a man aged 35 to 55 with acute or convalescent COVID-19. The gene calls are TRBV7-2 and TRBJ1-2; 8 bases map to TRBD1. The CDR3 DNA is TGTGCCAGCACCCGGGACAGGTTCATCTCGGGTGGCTACACCTTC. Translation: CASTRDRFISGGYTF.